This TCR beta chain derives from a study of PD-1 blockade in classical Hodgkin lymphoma. This sample's time point: newly diagnosed, previously untreated cHL patient sample. Researchers pulled CD8+ T cells out of thawed PBMCs using magnetic negative selection. The protocol was immunoSEQ multiplex PCR, while the TCRdb copy is restricted to in-frame clones and leaves out a portion. The sample includes thousands of clones, 91% seen only once; the top ten take about 8.1%. As concerns this clone: Its specificity is unknown.

Trimming removed 3 bases from V and 9 bases from J, with 18 bases in between. Germline V gene sequence: CDR1 MGHRA, CDR2 YSYEKL. The CDR3 contains 15 residues. The study's findings and limits: Sources of repertoire differences remain undefined, possibly disease activity or prior therapy. Newly diagnosed patients reportedly had lower baseline TCR diversity than healthy donors.

The rearrangement links TRBV4-1 to TRBJ1-5; D gene ambiguous. The sequence was obtained from a human donor with classical Hodgkin lymphoma. Sequenced sample: CD8+ T cells from blood. The DNA for the CDR3 is TGCGCCAGCAGCCACGCGCCGGCCCCTTGGTGGCCCCAGCATTTT. Its protein is CASSHAPAPWWPQHF.